This TCR beta chain was retrieved from a study of blood T cell repertoires in COVID-19. Only in-frame clones appear in the TCRdb table, and some are missing; sequencing was by immunoSEQ multiplex PCR. The profile shows fewer than 500,000 clones, 75% to 90% of them singletons. Germline CDR1 reads ENHRY; CDR2 reads SYGVKD. V trimming: 7 bases; J trimming: 6 bases; junction bases outside the gene matches: 4. The CDR3 has 15 residues. The chain carries TRBV10-3 and TRBJ2-2, with 14 positions matching TRBD2. Sequencing used PBMCs or T cells enriched from blood (not recorded which). This TCR came from a man aged 30 to 45 who had recovered from COVID-19. Here the CDR3 reads CAITPGLAGAGELFF. The CDR3 region has the DNA TGTGCCATCACTCCGGGACTAGCGGGAGCCGGGGAGCTGTTTTTT.